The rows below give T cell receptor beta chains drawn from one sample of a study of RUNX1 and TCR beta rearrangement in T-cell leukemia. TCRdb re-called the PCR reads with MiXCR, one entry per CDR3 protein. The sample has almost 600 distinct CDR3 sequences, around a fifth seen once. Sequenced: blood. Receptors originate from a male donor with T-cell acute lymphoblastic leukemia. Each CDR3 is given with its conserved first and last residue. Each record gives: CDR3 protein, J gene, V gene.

CASSPFYGYHF TRBJ1-2 TRBV7-9
CSAAGTGSSYEQYF TRBJ2-7 TRBV20-1
CASSWDSVNTEAFF TRBJ1-1 TRBV5-4